What follows are 10 T cell receptor beta chains derived from one specimen sequenced in a study of blood T cell repertoires in COVID-19. The protocol was immunoSEQ multiplex PCR, while the TCRdb copy is restricted to in-frame clones and leaves out a portion. Of fewer than 300,000 clones detected, less than 90% appear once; the ten largest clones hold 10% to 15%. The specimen was peripheral blood. All receptors derive from a human donor in a cohort sampled during active COVID-19.

This clone was counted ten times or more. An end of the junction does not agree with germline; a read error may underlie this. V and J are TRBV2 and TRBJ2-2; D possibly corresponds to TRBD2 (5 bases). The germline CDR1 and CDR2 sequences are SNHLY and FYNNEI. The CDR3 consists of 17 residues. CDR3 DNA sequence: TGTGCCAGCAATGAAGGGAGAGTCGGACTCAACACCGGGGAGCTGTTTTTT. Amino acid sequence: CASNEGRVGLNTGELFF.

The rearrangement uses TRBV28 and TRBJ2-7, with a tentative D call TRBD2 (6 bases). CDR1 is MDHEN, CDR2 SYDVKM, per germline. This CDR3 contains 12 residues. The germline V and J ends were trimmed by 4 bases and 6 bases, with 10 bases remaining between them. Here the CDR3 reads CASSSTRGEQYF. For the CDR3, the DNA is TGTGCCAGCAGTTCGACTAGAGGCGAGCAGTACTTC. The full variable domain, rest sourced from reference TRBV28 and TRBJ2-7, is DVKVTQSSRYLVKRTGEKVFLECVQDMDHENMFWYRQDPGLGLRLIYFSYDVKMKEKGDIPEGYSVSREKKERFSLILESASTNQTSMYLCASSSTRGEQYFGPGTRLTVT.

This clone was seen more than once but under ten times. The chain joins TRBV5-1 to TRBJ2-2; 9 nucleotides line up with TRBD1. Germline V gene lookup returns CDR1 SGHRS and CDR2 YFSETQ. The CDR3 has 16 residues. After removal of 4 bases from V and 2 bases from J, the junction contained 6 bases not matched to a gene. CDR3 loop: CASSPFTGGNTGELFF. The CDR3 DNA is TGCGCCAGCAGCCCCTTCACAGGGGGCAACACCGGGGAGCTGTTTTTT.

The rearrangement joins TRBV12-3 or TRBV12-4 to TRBJ1-3; a weak D match, TRBD1 (6 bases). This CDR3 is 13 amino acids long. V gave up 5 bases and J gave up 2 bases, with 7 bases separating them. CDR3 in amino acids: CASSRQAGNTIYF. CDR3 nucleotides: TGTGCCAGCAGTCGACAGGCTGGAAACACCATATATTTT.

The chain combines TRBV24-1 with TRBJ2-2; weak D call: TRBD2 (6 bases). The germline V gene has CDR1 KGHDR and CDR2 SFDVKD. V was pared by 0 bases and J by 1 base, with 8 bases between. The CDR3 length is 16 residues. Here the CDR3 reads CATSDLVGGNTGELFF. In DNA form, the CDR3 reads TGTGCCACCAGTGATTTGGTGGGGGGGAACACCGGGGAGCTGTTTTTT.

This clone was counted at least ten times. J is TRBJ2-1 and V is TRBV11-2; 7 bases agree with TRBD2. The CDR3 is 15 residues long. The junction had 6 bases not matched to a gene; V was cut back by 3 bases and J by 4 bases. In germline, CDR1 is SGHAT, CDR2 FQNNGV. CDR3 loop: CASSLGGTRYNEQFF. The DNA of the CDR3 is TGTGCCAGCAGCTTGGGAGGGACCAGATACAATGAGCAGTTCTTC.

The chain couples TRBV4-3 to TRBJ2-7; D perhaps matches TRBD2 (5 bases). Germline CDR1 LGHNA, CDR2 YSLEER. CDR3 length: 14 residues. The V gene lost 1 base and the J gene lost 4 bases, with 11 bases spanning the gap. The CDR3 loop is CASSQGTSTYEQYF. DNA of the CDR3: TGCGCCAGCAGCCAAGGAACTAGTACTTACGAGCAGTACTTC.

The chain is built from TRBV5-1 and TRBJ1-6; perhaps TRBD1 as D (5 bases). The ends were cut back, 1 base at V and 2 bases at J, with 13 bases in the middle. CDR1 SGHRS and CDR2 YFSETQ come from the germline V gene. The CDR3 loop spans 17 amino acids. Here the CDR3 reads CASSLNVLQAYNSPLHF. CDR3 sequence (DNA): TGCGCCAGCAGCTTGAATGTTTTACAGGCCTATAATTCACCCCTCCACTTT.

J is TRBJ2-7 and V is TRBV10-3, with D unclear. The CDR3 is made up of 12 amino acids. Germline V gene lookup returns CDR1 ENHRY and CDR2 SYGVKD. V lost 4 bases to trimming and J lost 3 bases, with 7 bases between them. The CDR3 here is CAISGLNYEQYF. The CDR3 DNA reads as TGTGCCATCAGTGGACTCAACTACGAGCAGTACTTC.

This clone was seen only a few times. V is TRBV28 and J is TRBJ2-7; D not resolved. Germline loops: CDR1 MDHEN, CDR2 SYDVKM. V lost 4 bases to trimming and J lost 12 bases, with 13 bases between them. The CDR3 consists of 11 residues. CDR3 DNA sequence: TGTGCCAGCAGTTACGAACAGACCTCGTACTTC. Amino acid sequence: CASSYEQTSYF. The full variable domain, its missing parts supplied by reference TRBV28 and TRBJ2-7, is DVKVTQSSRYLVKRTGEKVFLECVQDMDHENMFWYRQDPGLGLRLIYFSYDVKMKEKGDIPEGYSVSREKKERFSLILESASTNQTSMYLCASSYEQTSYFGPGTRLTVT.